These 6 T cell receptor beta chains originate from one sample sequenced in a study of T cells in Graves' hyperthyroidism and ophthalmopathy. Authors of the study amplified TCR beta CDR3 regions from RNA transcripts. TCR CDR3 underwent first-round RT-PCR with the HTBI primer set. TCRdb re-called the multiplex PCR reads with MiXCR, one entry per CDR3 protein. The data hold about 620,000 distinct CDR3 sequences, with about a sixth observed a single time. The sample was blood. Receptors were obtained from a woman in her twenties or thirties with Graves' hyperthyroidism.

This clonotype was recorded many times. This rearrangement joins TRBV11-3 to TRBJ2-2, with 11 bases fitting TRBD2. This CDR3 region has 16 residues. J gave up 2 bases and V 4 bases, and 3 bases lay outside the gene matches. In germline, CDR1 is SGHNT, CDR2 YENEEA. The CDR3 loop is CASSSTSGDNTGELFF. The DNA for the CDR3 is TGTGCCAGCAGCTCGACTAGCGGGGACAACACCGGGGAGCTGTTTTTT.

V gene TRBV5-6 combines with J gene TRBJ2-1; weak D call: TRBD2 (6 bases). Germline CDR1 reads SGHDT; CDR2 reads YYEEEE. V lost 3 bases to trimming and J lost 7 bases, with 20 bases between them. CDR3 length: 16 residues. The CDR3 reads CASSWGGGARRNEQFF. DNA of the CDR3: TGTGCCAGCAGCTGGGGTGGAGGGGCTCGTAGGAATGAGCAGTTCTTC.

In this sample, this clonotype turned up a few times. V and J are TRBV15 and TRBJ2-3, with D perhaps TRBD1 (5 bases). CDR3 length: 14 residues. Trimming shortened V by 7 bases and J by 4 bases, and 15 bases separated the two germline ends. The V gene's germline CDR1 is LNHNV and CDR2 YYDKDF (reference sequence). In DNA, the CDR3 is TGTGCCACCAAAGGGCCCACAGGTGCAGATACGCAGTATTTT. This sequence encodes CATKGPTGADTQYF.

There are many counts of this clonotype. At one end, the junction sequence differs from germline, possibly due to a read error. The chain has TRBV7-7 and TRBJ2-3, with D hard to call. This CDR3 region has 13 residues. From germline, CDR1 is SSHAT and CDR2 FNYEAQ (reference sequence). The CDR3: CASSLDVLDTQYF. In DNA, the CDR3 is TGTGCTAGCAGCTTAGACGTTTTGGATACGCAGTATTTT.

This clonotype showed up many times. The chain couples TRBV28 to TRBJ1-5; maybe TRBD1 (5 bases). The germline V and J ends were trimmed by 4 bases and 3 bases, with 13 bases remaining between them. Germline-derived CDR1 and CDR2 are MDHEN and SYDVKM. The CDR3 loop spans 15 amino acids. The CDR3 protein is CASSSGGGNNQPQHF. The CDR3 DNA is TGTGCCAGCAGTTCCGGGGGAGGGAACAATCAGCCCCAGCATTTT.

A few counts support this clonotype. The CDR3 coding sequence is TGTGCCAGCAGCTGGGTCCCTACTTCGACAGGGGGGGACTATGGCTACACCTTC. This gives the protein CASSWVPTSTGGDYGYTF. The chain couples TRBV12-3 or TRBV12-4 to TRBJ1-2; 9 positions match TRBD1. The CDR3 totals 18 residues. Losses at the gene ends were 6 bases for V and 3 bases for J; bases not matched to a gene: 17.